This T cell receptor beta chain was identified during a study of T cells after posttransplantation cyclophosphamide. With 3 bases clipped from V and 8 bases from J, the junction kept 8 bases outside the gene matches. Germline CDR1 SGDLS, CDR2 YYNGEE. The CDR3 has 15 residues. Notes on the study in general: Blood and skin or GI T cell repertoires showed limited TRB overlap. After PTCy, TRB diversity resembled that of CNI/methotrexate controls.

This clone was seen at least ten times. Its antigen is still unknown. This related bone marrow graft donor gave peripheral blood on the day of marrow donation. TCRdb keeps only in-frame clones here, not all; method: immunoSEQ multiplex PCR. The sample has 40,000 to 60,000 clones, none seen only once. Sequencing was done on a sample of PBMCs. The chain couples TRBV9 to TRBJ2-4, with 10 bases aligning to TRBD2. This sequence originates from a man between 40 and 49 years old in good health, CMV-negative, and a related stem cell transplant donor. CDR3 sequence (DNA): TGTGCCAGCAGCGAGGGGAGCGGGAGGGGGCACATTCAGTACTTC. This codes for CASSEGSGRGHIQYF.